The rows below give T cell receptor beta chains drawn from one sample of a study of blood T cell repertoires in COVID-19. Sequencing was performed with immunoSEQ multiplex PCR; in TCRdb, only in-frame clones are kept and a portion is missing. The table includes over 150,000 clones, around 85% detected once. The sample comprised peripheral blood. These receptors were taken from a man aged 25-45 years with acute or convalescent COVID-19. Each CDR3 is given with its conserved first and last residue. Fields, in order: J gene, clone size, CDR3 length, D gene, V gene, CDR3 DNA, CDR3 protein. The D gene is left open where the match is weak. Expanded clones are given a class, and other clones once, few, many or no size at all.

J gene: TRBJ2-7
clone size: NA
CDR3 length: 11
D gene: NA
V gene: TRBV25-1
CDR3 DNA: TGTGCCAGCACAGGGAACTACGAGCAGTACTTC
CDR3 protein: CASTGNYEQYF

J gene: TRBJ2-7
clone size: NA
CDR3 length: 14
D gene: TRBD2
V gene: TRBV23-1
CDR3 DNA: TGCGCCAGCAGTCCCCTTTCGGGGGGCTACGAGCAGTACTTC
CDR3 protein: CASSPLSGGYEQYF

J gene: TRBJ1-2
clone size: NA
CDR3 length: 18
D gene: NA
V gene: TRBV28
CDR3 DNA: TGTGCCAGCAGTTTATACTTTCAGGGCCCTTTAGCTAACTATGGCTACACCTTC
CDR3 protein: CASSLYFQGPLANYGYTF

J gene: TRBJ1-3
clone size: NA
CDR3 length: 13
D gene: TRBD1
V gene: TRBV5-1
CDR3 DNA: TGCGCCAGCCGACAGGGGGCCAGAAACACCATATATTTT
CDR3 protein: CASRQGARNTIYF

J gene: TRBJ1-1
clone size: NA
CDR3 length: 13
D gene: NA
V gene: TRBV28
CDR3 DNA: TGTGCCAGCAGTTTGGGCGGGAGCGCTGAAGCTTTCTTT
CDR3 protein: CASSLGGSAEAFF

J gene: TRBJ2-7
clone size: NA
CDR3 length: 13
D gene: TRBD2
V gene: TRBV27
CDR3 DNA: TGTGCCAGCAGTTATAGCGGGAGGTACGAGCAGTACTTC
CDR3 protein: CASSYSGRYEQYF

J gene: TRBJ1-3
clone size: few
CDR3 length: 13
D gene: NA
V gene: TRBV5-4
CDR3 DNA: TGTGCCAGCAGTCGGATAGGCGGGAACACCATATATTTT
CDR3 protein: CASSRIGGNTIYF

J gene: TRBJ1-1
clone size: once
CDR3 length: 14
D gene: NA
V gene: TRBV18
CDR3 DNA: TGTGCCAGCTCACAGTCCGGGATGAACACTGAAGCTTTCTTT
CDR3 protein: CASSQSGMNTEAFF

J gene: TRBJ1-2
clone size: NA
CDR3 length: 12
D gene: NA
V gene: TRBV6-5
CDR3 DNA: TGTGCCACCAAGCAGGGGAACTATGGCTACACCTTC
CDR3 protein: CATKQGNYGYTF

J gene: TRBJ1-1
clone size: NA
CDR3 length: 18
D gene: NA
V gene: TRBV14
CDR3 DNA: TGTGCCAGCAGCTCGTCGCTAAGTGTGCGCCTTAATGGCACTGAAGCTTTCTTT
CDR3 protein: CASSSSLSVRLNGTEAFF

J gene: TRBJ1-6
clone size: NA
CDR3 length: 19
D gene: TRBD1
V gene: TRBV18
CDR3 DNA: TGTGCCAGCTCACCCAGAAACGGACAGGGGAGAGGTCGGAGTTCACCCCTCCACTTT
CDR3 protein: CASSPRNGQGRGRSSPLHF

J gene: TRBJ2-3
clone size: NA
CDR3 length: 13
D gene: NA
V gene: TRBV4-1
CDR3 DNA: TGCGCCAGCAGCCAATTCGGGGCAGATACGCAGTATTTT
CDR3 protein: CASSQFGADTQYF

J gene: TRBJ1-2
clone size: NA
CDR3 length: 14
D gene: NA
V gene: TRBV5-1
CDR3 DNA: TGCGCCAGCAGCTTGGTACAGGGATCGCGCGGCTACACCTTC
CDR3 protein: CASSLVQGSRGYTF

J gene: TRBJ1-2
clone size: NA
CDR3 length: 14
D gene: NA
V gene: TRBV13
CDR3 DNA: TGTGCCAGCAGCTTAGTTCAGGGGCGTAGGGGCTACACCTTC
CDR3 protein: CASSLVQGRRGYTF

J gene: TRBJ2-7
clone size: NA
CDR3 length: 13
D gene: TRBD1
V gene: TRBV28
CDR3 DNA: TGTGCCAGCAGCTTGGGACAGCTCTACGAGCAGTACTTC
CDR3 protein: CASSLGQLYEQYF

J gene: TRBJ2-1
clone size: NA
CDR3 length: 14
D gene: TRBD1
V gene: TRBV10-3
CDR3 DNA: TGTGCCATCAGAGAGGGGGCGAGTTGGAATGAGCAGTTCTTC
CDR3 protein: CAIREGASWNEQFF

J gene: TRBJ2-5
clone size: NA
CDR3 length: 14
D gene: NA
V gene: TRBV29-1
CDR3 DNA: TGCAGCGTTGGGGCCAAGACGTACCAAGAGACCCAGTACTTC
CDR3 protein: CSVGAKTYQETQYF

J gene: TRBJ2-5
clone size: NA
CDR3 length: 15
D gene: NA
V gene: TRBV7-2
CDR3 DNA: TGTGCCAGCAGTTCCCAAGCGTCGGCAAGAGAGACCCAGTACTTC
CDR3 protein: CASSSQASARETQYF

J gene: TRBJ2-1
clone size: NA
CDR3 length: 15
D gene: NA
V gene: TRBV3-1/TRBV3-2
CDR3 DNA: TGTGCCAGCAGCCAAGCTAGCGTTGCTTACAATGAGCAGTTCTTC
CDR3 protein: CASSQASVAYNEQFF

J gene: TRBJ1-4
clone size: NA
CDR3 length: 14
D gene: TRBD1
V gene: TRBV28
CDR3 DNA: TGTGCCAGCAGATTGACAGGGTCAGACGAAAAACTGTTTTTT
CDR3 protein: CASRLTGSDEKLFF

J gene: TRBJ2-1
clone size: NA
CDR3 length: 14
D gene: NA
V gene: TRBV6-6
CDR3 DNA: TGTGCCAGCAGTTGGGGACTGACTGACAATGAGCAGTTCTTC
CDR3 protein: CASSWGLTDNEQFF

J gene: TRBJ2-1
clone size: NA
CDR3 length: 10
D gene: TRBD2
V gene: TRBV19
CDR3 DNA: TGTGCCAGGGGGGGGAATGAGCAGTTCTTC
CDR3 protein: CARGGNEQFF

J gene: TRBJ1-5
clone size: NA
CDR3 length: 14
D gene: NA
V gene: TRBV29-1
CDR3 DNA: TGCAGCGTTGCTCAGGGCTTGAGCAATCAGCCCCAGCATTTT
CDR3 protein: CSVAQGLSNQPQHF

J gene: TRBJ2-2
clone size: once
CDR3 length: 16
D gene: TRBD2
V gene: TRBV7-9
CDR3 DNA: TGTGCCAGCAGCGCCCCAGCGGGGGGGATGACCGGGGAGCTGTTTTTT
CDR3 protein: CASSAPAGGMTGELFF

J gene: TRBJ1-2
clone size: NA
CDR3 length: 13
D gene: NA
V gene: TRBV12-3/TRBV12-4
CDR3 DNA: TGTGCCAGCGCCTTAGGTAGGGGATATGGCTACACCTTC
CDR3 protein: CASALGRGYGYTF

J gene: TRBJ1-1
clone size: NA
CDR3 length: 15
D gene: TRBD1
V gene: TRBV7-9
CDR3 DNA: TGTGCCAGCAGCCCCCGGACAGGGGCTTTCACTGAAGCTTTCTTT
CDR3 protein: CASSPRTGAFTEAFF

J gene: TRBJ1-2
clone size: NA
CDR3 length: 12
D gene: NA
V gene: TRBV18
CDR3 DNA: TGTGCCAGCTCACCAGCTAACGATGGCTACACCTTC
CDR3 protein: CASSPANDGYTF

J gene: TRBJ1-2
clone size: NA
CDR3 length: 15
D gene: NA
V gene: TRBV11-2
CDR3 DNA: TGTGCCAGCAGCTTATCTCTGGCTACAGGGTCGGGCTACACCTTC
CDR3 protein: CASSLSLATGSGYTF

J gene: TRBJ1-1
clone size: NA
CDR3 length: 16
D gene: TRBD1
V gene: TRBV27
CDR3 DNA: TGTGCCAGCAGTTCCGACGACAGGGGCGGGAACACTGAAGCTTTCTTT
CDR3 protein: CASSSDDRGGNTEAFF

J gene: TRBJ2-3
clone size: once
CDR3 length: 15
D gene: TRBD2
V gene: TRBV9
CDR3 DNA: TGTGCCAGCAGCGTAGGCGGGGGGCGGGCAGATACGCAGTATTTT
CDR3 protein: CASSVGGGRADTQYF

J gene: TRBJ1-2
clone size: NA
CDR3 length: 14
D gene: NA
V gene: TRBV27
CDR3 DNA: TGTGCCAGCGCCCCATTAGGGAGGGACTATGGCTACACCTTC
CDR3 protein: CASAPLGRDYGYTF

J gene: TRBJ1-2
clone size: once
CDR3 length: 15
D gene: NA
V gene: TRBV28
CDR3 DNA: TGTGCCAGCCGGGGGTGGGCAGGGCGGAACTATGGCTACACCTTC
CDR3 protein: CASRGWAGRNYGYTF

J gene: TRBJ1-6
clone size: NA
CDR3 length: 13
D gene: NA
V gene: TRBV28
CDR3 DNA: TGTGCCAGCAGACTCGAATTTAATTCACCCCTCCACTTT
CDR3 protein: CASRLEFNSPLHF

J gene: TRBJ1-1
clone size: few
CDR3 length: 13
D gene: NA
V gene: TRBV28
CDR3 DNA: TGTGCCAGCAGTAGATTAGCTCCCGGTTCGGCTTTCTTT
CDR3 protein: CASSRLAPGSAFF

J gene: TRBJ1-1
clone size: NA
CDR3 length: 14
D gene: NA
V gene: TRBV5-1
CDR3 DNA: TGCGCCAGCAGCTTGTTACAGGGGAACACTGAAGCTTTCTTT
CDR3 protein: CASSLLQGNTEAFF

J gene: TRBJ1-2
clone size: NA
CDR3 length: 13
D gene: NA
V gene: TRBV10-1
CDR3 DNA: TGCGCCAGCAGTGAGACGGCAGGGAATGGCTACACCTTC
CDR3 protein: CASSETAGNGYTF

J gene: TRBJ2-5
clone size: few
CDR3 length: 17
D gene: NA
V gene: TRBV19
CDR3 DNA: TGTGCCAGTAGTATTCTACCCAGGGCAGGGGATCGGGAGACCCAGTACTTC
CDR3 protein: CASSILPRAGDRETQYF

J gene: TRBJ2-1
clone size: NA
CDR3 length: 15
D gene: NA
V gene: TRBV7-9
CDR3 DNA: TGTGCCAGCAGCTTAGATTCAGGGGGGCTGGGGGAGCAGTTCTTC
CDR3 protein: CASSLDSGGLGEQFF

J gene: TRBJ2-7
clone size: NA
CDR3 length: 12
D gene: NA
V gene: TRBV18
CDR3 DNA: TGTGCCAGCTCACGTAGCGGCTACGAGCAGTACTTC
CDR3 protein: CASSRSGYEQYF

J gene: TRBJ2-5
clone size: NA
CDR3 length: 15
D gene: NA
V gene: TRBV9
CDR3 DNA: TGTGCCAGCAGCGCCCGAGGGCAGAGGCAAGAGACCCAGTACTTC
CDR3 protein: CASSARGQRQETQYF

J gene: TRBJ1-4
clone size: NA
CDR3 length: 13
D gene: TRBD1
V gene: TRBV18
CDR3 DNA: TGTGCCAGCGCGACAGGGCGGCAGGAAAAACTGTTTTTT
CDR3 protein: CASATGRQEKLFF